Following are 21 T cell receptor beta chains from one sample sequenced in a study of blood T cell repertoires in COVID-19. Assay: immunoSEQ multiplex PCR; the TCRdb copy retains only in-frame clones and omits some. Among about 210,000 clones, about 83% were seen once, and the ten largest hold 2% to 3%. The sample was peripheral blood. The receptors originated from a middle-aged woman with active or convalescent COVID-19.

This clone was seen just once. The CDR3 coding sequence is TGTGCCAGCAGCCCCGGGGATAGGCCCACTGAAGCTTTCTTT. It specifies CASSPGDRPTEAFF. The chain uses TRBV7-8 and TRBJ1-1, with no clear D. The V gene's germline CDR1 is SGHVS and CDR2 FQNEAQ. The CDR3 is 14 amino acids. Trimming removed 5 bases at V and 4 bases at J, with 14 bases between. Full variable domain (outside the CDR3, taken from reference TRBV7-8 and TRBJ1-1): GAGVSQSPRYKVAKRGQDVALRCDPISGHVSLFWYQQALGQGPEFLTYFQNEAQLDKSGLPSDRFFAERPEGSVSTLKIQRTQQEDSAVYLCASSPGDRPTEAFFGQGTRLTVV.

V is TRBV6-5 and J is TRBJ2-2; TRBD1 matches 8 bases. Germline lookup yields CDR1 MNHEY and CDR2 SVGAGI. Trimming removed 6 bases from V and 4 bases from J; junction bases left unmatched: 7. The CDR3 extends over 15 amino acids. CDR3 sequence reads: CASRTGDTTTGELFF. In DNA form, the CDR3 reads TGTGCCAGCAGGACAGGGGACACTACCACCGGGGAGCTGTTTTTT.

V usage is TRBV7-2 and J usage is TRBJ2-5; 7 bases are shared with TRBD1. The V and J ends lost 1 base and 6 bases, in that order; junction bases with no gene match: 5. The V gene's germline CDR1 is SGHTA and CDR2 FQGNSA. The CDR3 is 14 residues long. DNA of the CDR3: TGTGCCAGCAGCTTAGTGACAGGGACACAGACCCAGTACTTC. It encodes CASSLVTGTQTQYF.

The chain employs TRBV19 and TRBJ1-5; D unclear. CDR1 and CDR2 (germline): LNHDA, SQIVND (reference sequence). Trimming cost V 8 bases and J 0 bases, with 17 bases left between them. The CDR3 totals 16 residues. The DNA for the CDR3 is TGTGCCAGTGGAGAGGGCCGAATGAATAGCAATCAGCCCCAGCATTTT. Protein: CASGEGRMNSNQPQHF.

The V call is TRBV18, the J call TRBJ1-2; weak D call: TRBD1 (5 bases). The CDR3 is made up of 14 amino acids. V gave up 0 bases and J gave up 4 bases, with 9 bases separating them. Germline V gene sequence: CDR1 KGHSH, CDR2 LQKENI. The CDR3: CASSPPSQAYGYTF. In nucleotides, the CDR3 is TGTGCCAGCTCACCACCGTCACAGGCCTATGGCTACACCTTC.

The CDR3 bases are TGCGCCAGCAGCTCTATGGGGGGTGAGCAGTTCTTC. Amino acid sequence: CASSSMGGEQFF. The rearrangement links TRBV5-1 to TRBJ2-1; weak D call: TRBD2 (6 bases). The CDR3 consists of 12 residues. Trimming removed 3 bases at V and 9 bases at J, with 10 bases between. CDR1 is SGHRS and CDR2 is YFSETQ in the germline V gene.

In DNA form, the CDR3 reads TGTGCCAGCAGTGAATGGAGGGGTCCCGGGGAGCTGTTTTTT. Protein: CASSEWRGPGELFF. The chain has TRBV25-1 and TRBJ2-2; D might be TRBD2 (6 bases). Germline CDR1 is MGHDK and CDR2 is SYGVNS. Trimming removed 1 base at V and 6 bases at J, with 9 bases between. The CDR3 is 14 residues long. The full variable domain, rest sourced from reference TRBV25-1 and TRBJ2-2, is EADIYQTPRYLVIGTGKKITLECSQTMGHDKMYWYQQDPGMELHLIHYSYGVNSTEKGDLSSESTVSRIRTEHFPLTLESARPSHTSQYLCASSEWRGPGELFFGEGSRLTVL.

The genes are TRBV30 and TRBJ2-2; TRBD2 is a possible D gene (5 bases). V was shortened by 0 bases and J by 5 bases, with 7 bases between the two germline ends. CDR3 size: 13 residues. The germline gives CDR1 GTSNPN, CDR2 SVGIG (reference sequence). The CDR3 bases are TGTGCCTGGAGTGTAGCGGATACCGGGGAGCTGTTTTTT. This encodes CAWSVADTGELFF.

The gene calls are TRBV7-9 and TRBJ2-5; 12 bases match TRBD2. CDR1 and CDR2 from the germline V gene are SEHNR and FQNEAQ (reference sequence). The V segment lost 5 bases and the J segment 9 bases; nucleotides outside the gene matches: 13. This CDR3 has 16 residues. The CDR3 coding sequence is TGTGCCAGCAGCCCGACTAGCGGGGGCTTATCAGGGGCCCAGTACTTC. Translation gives CASSPTSGGLSGAQYF.

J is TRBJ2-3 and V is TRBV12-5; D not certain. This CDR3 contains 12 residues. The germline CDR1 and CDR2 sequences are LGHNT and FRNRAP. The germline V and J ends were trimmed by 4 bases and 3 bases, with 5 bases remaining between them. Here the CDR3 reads CASGSRTDTQYF. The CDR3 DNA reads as TGTGCTAGTGGTTCGCGTACAGATACGCAGTATTTT.

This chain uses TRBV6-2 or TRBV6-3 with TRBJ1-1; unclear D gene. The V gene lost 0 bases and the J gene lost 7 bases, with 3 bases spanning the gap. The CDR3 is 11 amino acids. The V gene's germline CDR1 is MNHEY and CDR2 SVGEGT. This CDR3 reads CASSYSGEAFF. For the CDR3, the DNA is TGTGCCAGCAGTTACTCCGGTGAAGCTTTCTTT.

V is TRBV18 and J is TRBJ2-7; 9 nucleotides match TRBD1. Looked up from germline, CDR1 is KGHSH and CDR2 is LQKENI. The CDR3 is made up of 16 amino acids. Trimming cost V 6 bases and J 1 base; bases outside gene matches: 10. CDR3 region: CASSPTPGQGSYEQYF. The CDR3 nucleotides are TGTGCCAGCTCCCCCACCCCGGGACAGGGATCCTACGAGCAGTACTTC.

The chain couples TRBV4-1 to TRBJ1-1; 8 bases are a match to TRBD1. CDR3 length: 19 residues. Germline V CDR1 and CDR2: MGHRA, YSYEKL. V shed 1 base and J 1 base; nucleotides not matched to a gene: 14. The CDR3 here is CASSQGPGDRLIANTEAFF. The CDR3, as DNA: TGCGCCAGCAGCCAAGGGCCGGGGGACAGGCTGATAGCGAACACTGAAGCTTTCTTT.

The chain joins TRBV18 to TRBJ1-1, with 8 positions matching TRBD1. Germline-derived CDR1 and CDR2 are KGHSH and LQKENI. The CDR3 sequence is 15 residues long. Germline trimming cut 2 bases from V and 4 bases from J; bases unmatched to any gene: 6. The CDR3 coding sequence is TGTGCCAGCTCACCAACAGGACAGGGAAGCACTGAAGCTTTCTTT. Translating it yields CASSPTGQGSTEAFF. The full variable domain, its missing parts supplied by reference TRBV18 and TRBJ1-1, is NAGVMQNPRHLVRRRGQEARLRCSPMKGHSHVYWYRQLPEEGLKFMVYLQKENIIDESGMPKERFSAEFPKEGPSILRIQQVVRGDSAAYFCASSPTGQGSTEAFFGQGTRLTVV.

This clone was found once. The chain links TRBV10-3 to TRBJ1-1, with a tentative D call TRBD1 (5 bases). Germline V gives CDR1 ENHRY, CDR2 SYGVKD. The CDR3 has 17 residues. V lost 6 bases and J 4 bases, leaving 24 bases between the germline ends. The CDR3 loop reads CAIRERGGVTGGTEAFF. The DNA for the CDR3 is TGTGCCATCAGGGAGAGAGGAGGGGTTACGGGGGGCACTGAAGCTTTCTTT.

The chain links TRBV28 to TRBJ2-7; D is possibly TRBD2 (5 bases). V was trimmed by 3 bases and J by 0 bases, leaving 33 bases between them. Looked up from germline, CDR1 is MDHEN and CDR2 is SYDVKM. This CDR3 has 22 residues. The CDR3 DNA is TGTGCCAGCAGTTTGAACGCGAATAGCCTAGCACCCTATCAGCCCCTCTCCTACGAGCAGTACTTC. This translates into CASSLNANSLAPYQPLSYEQYF.

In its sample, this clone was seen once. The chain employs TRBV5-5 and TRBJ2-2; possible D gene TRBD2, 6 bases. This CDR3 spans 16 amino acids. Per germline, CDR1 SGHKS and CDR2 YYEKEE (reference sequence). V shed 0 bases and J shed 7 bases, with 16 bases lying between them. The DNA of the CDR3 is TGTGCCAGCAGCTTGGGGGGGGTCCGCGTGAGCGGGGAGCTGTTTTTT. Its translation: CASSLGGVRVSGELFF.

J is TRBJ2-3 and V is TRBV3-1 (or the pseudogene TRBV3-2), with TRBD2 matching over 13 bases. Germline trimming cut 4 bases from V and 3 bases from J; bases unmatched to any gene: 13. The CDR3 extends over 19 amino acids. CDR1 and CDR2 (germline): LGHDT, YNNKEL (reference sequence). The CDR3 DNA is TGTGCCAGCAGCCGGACACTCGTAGGACTAGCGGGAGCGACAGATACGCAGTATTTT. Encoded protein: CASSRTLVGLAGATDTQYF.

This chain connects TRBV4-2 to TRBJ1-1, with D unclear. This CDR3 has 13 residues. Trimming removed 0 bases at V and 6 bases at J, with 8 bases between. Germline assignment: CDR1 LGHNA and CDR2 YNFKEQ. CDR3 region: CASSQEAGPEAFF. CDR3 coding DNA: TGTGCCAGCAGCCAAGAAGCCGGTCCTGAAGCTTTCTTT.

CDR3 in DNA: TGTGCCACCAGCAGAGATCGGGAGGGAATAGCTAACTATGGCTACACCTTC. Residues: CATSRDREGIANYGYTF. The V gene is TRBV15, the J gene TRBJ1-2; D not certain. The CDR3 is made up of 17 amino acids. V was shortened by 0 bases and J by 0 bases, with 14 bases between the two germline ends. Germline CDR1 reads LNHNV; CDR2 reads YYDKDF (reference sequence).

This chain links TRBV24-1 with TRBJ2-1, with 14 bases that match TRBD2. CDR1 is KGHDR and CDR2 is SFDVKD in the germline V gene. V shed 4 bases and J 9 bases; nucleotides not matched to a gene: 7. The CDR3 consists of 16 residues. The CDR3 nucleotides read TGTGCCACCAGTGACCCGGGACTAGCGGGAGCGGTTGAGCAGTTCTTC. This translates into CATSDPGLAGAVEQFF.